The 27 T cell receptor beta chains below were found in one sample sequenced in a study of Tregs in tolerant kidney transplant recipients. TCRdb's table, derived via immunoSEQ multiplex PCR, lists solely in-frame clones and lacks some. This sample yields some 65,000 clones, of which roughly 84% are seen a single time; about 4.7% belongs to the top ten. Sequencing used CD4+ T cells from blood. Receptors originate from a human donor in good health.

This clone is medium-sized by share. The V call is TRBV19, the J call TRBJ1-1, with D unclear. The V gene's germline CDR1 is LNHDA and CDR2 SQIVND (reference sequence). V was cut by 5 bases and J by 1 base, with 8 bases left in between. The CDR3 has 13 amino acids. The CDR3 here is CASSRSANTEAFF. The CDR3 DNA sequence: TGTGCCAGTAGTCGGTCGGCGAACACTGAAGCTTTCTTT.

The chain uses TRBV11-2 and TRBJ2-3; weak D call: TRBD1 (5 bases). The germline gives CDR1 SGHAT, CDR2 FQNNGV. Trimming left V 5 bases short and J 1 base short, with 16 bases between. The CDR3 sequence is 16 residues long. CDR3 protein: CASSPRITRGTDTQYF. In DNA, the CDR3 is TGTGCCAGCAGCCCCCGTATCACCAGGGGCACAGATACGCAGTATTTT.

The V and J genes are TRBV29-1 and TRBJ1-2; 8 nucleotides agree with TRBD1. J was trimmed by 5 bases and V by 4 bases; bases with no gene match: 15. The germline CDR1 and CDR2 sequences are SQVTM and ANQGSEA. The CDR3 is 16 residues long. This CDR3 is CSVASRGLSPLYGYTF. Here the CDR3 DNA reads TGCAGCGTTGCCAGCAGGGGGCTTTCGCCATTGTATGGCTACACCTTC.

The V call is TRBV6-5, the J call TRBJ2-3; D might be TRBD2 (6 bases). CDR3 size: 15 residues. CDR1 MNHEY and CDR2 SVGAGI come from the germline V gene. Deletions cut 6 bases from V and 3 bases from J, with 16 bases between. The CDR3 sequence: CASSRSAGATDTQYF. CDR3 sequence (DNA): TGTGCCAGCAGCCGCTCAGCGGGCGCGACAGATACGCAGTATTTT.

By proportion, this clone is medium-sized. J is TRBJ2-1 and V is TRBV4-3; no reliable D call. The CDR3 has 13 residues. V lost 1 base, J lost 15 bases, and 16 bases lay in between. Germline CDR1 LGHNA, CDR2 YSLEER. The CDR3 DNA follows: TGCGCCAGCAGCCAAGTAGTGTACGAGACACCGTTCTTC. It is translated as CASSQVVYETPFF.

The gene calls are TRBV7-2 and TRBJ1-1; D is unclear. The V gene's germline CDR1 is SGHTA and CDR2 FQGNSA. V dropped 5 bases and J dropped 3 bases, with 13 bases sitting between them. This CDR3 is built from 14 residues. CDR3 nucleotide sequence: TGTGCCAGCAGCCGAACCTACGGGGACACTGAAGCTTTCTTT. This codes for CASSRTYGDTEAFF.

In this sample, this clone turned up a few times. The genes are TRBV5-1 and TRBJ2-1; D ambiguous. The V end was cut by 0 bases, the J end by 9 bases, with 13 bases between. Looked up from germline, CDR1 is SGHRS and CDR2 is YFSETQ. This CDR3 spans 14 amino acids. The CDR3 DNA sequence: TGCGCCAGCAGCTTGGGGGCAGATATGGGTGAGCAGTTCTTC. As protein: CASSLGADMGEQFF.

The rearrangement links TRBV6-5 to TRBJ2-1, with 8 bases fitting TRBD1. Looked up from germline, CDR1 is MNHEY and CDR2 is SVGAGI. The V gene end was trimmed by 4 bases and the J gene end by 7 bases; junction bases not matched to a gene: 3. The CDR3 spans 13 residues. The CDR3 region is CASSLDRGNEQFF. The CDR3 region has the DNA TGTGCCAGCAGTTTAGACAGGGGAAATGAGCAGTTCTTC.

This clone is a singleton in its sample. The gene calls are TRBV5-6 and TRBJ1-6; D might be TRBD1 (6 bases). The CDR3 has 15 residues. Between the trimmed V and J ends, which lost 0 bases and 5 bases, there was a span of 9 bases. CDR1 and CDR2 (germline): SGHDT, YYEEEE. CDR3 coding DNA: TGTGCCAGCAGCTTGGCCGGACAGAATAATTCACCCCTCCACTTT. Translation: CASSLAGQNNSPLHF.

The chain couples TRBV23-1 to TRBJ2-5; D is ambiguous. Being an ORF, TRBV23-1 has a function that is uncertain. V shed 0 bases and J shed 5 bases, with 4 bases lying between them. The CDR3 covers 12 residues. The CDR3 DNA is TGCGCCAGCAGTCAATCGAGGGAGACCCAGTACTTC. It is translated as CASSQSRETQYF.

The chain joins TRBV19 to TRBJ2-3; 9 nucleotides agree with TRBD1. Trimming removed 5 bases from V and 5 bases from J; junction bases left unmatched: 5. The CDR3 is 14 residues long. CDR1 and CDR2 (germline): LNHDA, SQIVND (reference sequence). The CDR3: CASSPGTGIDTQYF. CDR3 nucleotides: TGTGCCAGTAGTCCCGGGACAGGGATAGATACGCAGTATTTT.

The rearrangement uses TRBV6-5 and TRBJ1-3; D gene ambiguous. The V gene lost 5 bases and the J gene lost 7 bases, with 9 bases spanning the gap. This CDR3 is 12 amino acids long. In germline, CDR1 is MNHEY, CDR2 SVGAGI. CDR3: CASSAMLNTIYF. CDR3 nucleotide sequence: TGTGCCAGCAGTGCGATGCTGAACACCATATATTTT.

The chain has TRBV11-2 and TRBJ2-7; maybe TRBD2 (5 bases). The CDR3 has 15 residues. Germline V lookup: CDR1 SGHAT, CDR2 FQNNGV. The ends were cut back, 1 base at V and 1 base at J, with 11 bases in the middle. CDR3 sequence reads: CASSLVEGISYEQYF. As DNA, the CDR3 is TGTGCCAGCAGCTTAGTCGAGGGAATATCCTACGAGCAGTACTTC.

As for this clone: A read error may account for a junction end that differs from germline. The chain links TRBV9 to TRBJ2-2, with 7 bases aligning to TRBD1. Germline assignment: CDR1 SGDLS and CDR2 YYNGEE. CDR3 size: 14 residues. This CDR3 is CASTVQGSGGELFF. The CDR3 region has the DNA TGTGCCAGCACCGTACAGGGGTCGGGCGGGGAGCTGTTTTTT.

The chain combines TRBV9 with TRBJ2-1, with D possibly matching TRBD2 (5 bases). From germline, CDR1 is SGDLS and CDR2 YYNGEE. The ends were cut back, 4 bases at V and 8 bases at J, with 13 bases in the middle. This CDR3 region has 13 residues. For the CDR3, the DNA is TGTGCCAGCAGCCTCCCAGGAGGAGATGAGCAGTTCTTC. Its protein is CASSLPGGDEQFF.

The chain links TRBV10-3 to TRBJ1-2; 11 bases are shared with TRBD1. The CDR3 is made up of 18 amino acids. CDR1 and CDR2 (germline): ENHRY, SYGVKD. The trim removed 1 base at V and 4 bases at J, leaving 11 bases unmatched. For the CDR3, the DNA is TGTGCCATCAGTGAGTTGATGACGGACAGGGGGCCCGGCTATGGCTACACCTTC. Protein sequence: CAISELMTDRGPGYGYTF.

V and J are TRBV7-8 and TRBJ2-7; D possibly matches TRBD1 or TRBD2 (5 bases each). V was trimmed by 4 bases and J by 6 bases, leaving 13 bases between them. The CDR3 sequence is 13 residues long. Germline-derived CDR1 and CDR2 are SGHVS and FQNEAQ. CDR3 nucleotides: TGTGCCAGCAGCTCCCTCCCTGGGGGCGAGCAGTACTTC. Translation: CASSSLPGGEQYF. Full variable domain (remainder filled in from reference TRBV7-8 and TRBJ2-7): GAGVSQSPRYKVAKRGQDVALRCDPISGHVSLFWYQQALGQGPEFLTYFQNEAQLDKSGLPSDRFFAERPEGSVSTLKIQRTQQEDSAVYLCASSSLPGGEQYFGPGTRLTVT.

The gene calls are TRBV4-1 and TRBJ2-5; a weak D match, TRBD1 (6 bases). Germline V CDR1 and CDR2: MGHRA, YSYEKL. The CDR3 has 12 amino acids. Trimming left V 1 base short and J 9 bases short, with 9 bases between. CDR3 in amino acids: CASSQVGAAQYF. CDR3 nucleotides: TGCGCCAGCAGCCAAGTGGGGGCGGCCCAGTACTTC.

The chain links TRBV2 to TRBJ2-7; D is possibly TRBD2 (5 bases). V lost 8 bases and J lost 3, with 11 bases in between. Germline CDR1 and CDR2: SNHLY and FYNNEI. The CDR3 has 12 amino acids. This CDR3 is CASLGGGYEQYF. CDR3 sequence (DNA): TGTGCCAGCTTGGGCGGAGGCTACGAGCAGTACTTC.

This chain joins TRBV4-3 and TRBJ2-5; the D call may be TRBD1 or TRBD2 (5 bases each). Trimming cost V 1 base and J 4 bases, with 13 bases left between them. Germline V gene data show CDR1 as LGHNA and CDR2 as YSLEER. The CDR3 consists of 15 residues. CDR3 sequence (DNA): TGCGCCAGCAGCCAAGGACCGGTGAGGGGAGAGACCCAGTACTTC. Its translation: CASSQGPVRGETQYF.

The chain employs TRBV5-4 and TRBJ2-5; D is unresolved. CDR3 size: 13 residues. Germline CDR1 is SGHNT and CDR2 is YYREEE (reference sequence). Trimming left V 6 bases short and J 5 bases short, with 14 bases between. CDR3 sequence reads: CASTSSVSETQYF. CDR3 DNA sequence: TGTGCCAGCACCAGTTCGGTTTCGGAGACCCAGTACTTC.

This clone showed up just a few times. The chain links TRBV20-1 to TRBJ1-2; D gene ambiguous. This CDR3 region has 11 residues. The germline V and J ends were trimmed by 2 bases and 5 bases, with 6 bases remaining between them. Germline lookup yields CDR1 DFQATT and CDR2 SNEGSKA (reference sequence). The CDR3 DNA reads as TGCAGTGCTAGACGCGGATATGGCTACACCTTC. It is translated as CSARRGYGYTF.

The chain combines TRBV4-1 with TRBJ2-3; possibly TRBD2 for D (5 bases). The germline CDR1 and CDR2 sequences are MGHRA and YSYEKL. This CDR3 region has 17 residues. Trimming left V 0 bases short and J 3 bases short, with 16 bases between. The DNA for the CDR3 is TGCGCCAGCAGCCAAGAAGCATTGGTAAGAGGGACAGATACGCAGTATTTT. Encoded protein: CASSQEALVRGTDTQYF.

In nucleotides, the CDR3 is TGTGCCAGCCGGCCAAGGCCATCCGAGCAGTACTTC. Its protein product is CASRPRPSEQYF. The genes are TRBV2 and TRBJ2-7; D remains ambiguous. Germline V gene lookup returns CDR1 SNHLY and CDR2 FYNNEI. V dropped 8 bases and J dropped 6 bases, with 14 bases sitting between them. CDR3 length: 12 residues.

The J gene is TRBJ2-1, the V gene TRBV7-8, with D perhaps given as TRBD1 or TRBD2 (6 bases each). The germline V gene has CDR1 SGHVS and CDR2 FQNEAQ. The CDR3 is made up of 15 amino acids. V dropped 1 base and J dropped 4 bases, with 11 bases sitting between them. The CDR3: CASSLVEGVYNEQFF. CDR3 DNA sequence: TGTGCCAGCAGCTTAGTGGAGGGGGTTTACAATGAGCAGTTCTTC.

The chain has TRBV5-4 and TRBJ1-2; a possible D gene is TRBD1 (6 bases). Trimming took 2 bases from V and 8 from J, leaving 19 bases between them. Germline loops: CDR1 SGHNT, CDR2 YYREEE (reference sequence). The CDR3 sequence is 15 residues long. CDR3 sequence reads: CASSFWSGAQSGYTF. As DNA, the CDR3 is TGTGCCAGCAGCTTTTGGTCGGGGGCGCAGTCCGGCTACACCTTC.

The chain links TRBV27 to TRBJ2-7; 8 nucleotides align to TRBD1. The CDR3 contains 15 residues. Unmatched junction bases numbered 10, after V lost 6 bases and J lost 3 bases. Germline lookup yields CDR1 MNHEY and CDR2 SMNVEV (reference sequence). The CDR3 sequence is CASSPYTGQVYEQYF. DNA for the CDR3: TGTGCCAGCAGCCCGTATACGGGACAGGTCTACGAGCAGTACTTC.